This is a list of T cell receptor beta chains from one sample in a study of cytomegalovirus exposure and HLA in healthy donors. TCRdb's table, derived via immunoSEQ multiplex PCR, lists solely in-frame clones and lacks some. The table lists 130,000 or so clones, more than 75% of them singletons, with about 3.2% in the top ten. Source material: PBMCs. These receptors originate from a man aged 18 to 29 in good health and CMV-seropositive. Both conserved end residues are part of each CDR3. The D gene is left open where the match is weak. Expanded clones are given a class, and other clones once, few, many or no size at all.

CDR3 length: 13; V gene: TRBV9; clone size: NA; J gene: TRBJ2-3; D gene: TRBD2; CDR3 protein: CASSGTSVDTQYF; CDR3 DNA: TGTGCCAGCAGCGGGACTAGCGTGGATACGCAGTATTTT
CDR3 length: 13; V gene: TRBV6-1; clone size: NA; J gene: TRBJ1-2; D gene: NA; CDR3 protein: CASSPDMNYGYTF; CDR3 DNA: TGTGCCAGCAGCCCCGACATGAACTATGGCTACACCTTC
CDR3 length: 15; V gene: TRBV28; clone size: NA; J gene: TRBJ2-3; D gene: TRBD2; CDR3 protein: CASSLLRGDTDTQYF; CDR3 DNA: TGTGCCAGCAGTTTATTACGGGGGGACACAGATACGCAGTATTTT
CDR3 length: 15; V gene: TRBV9; clone size: NA; J gene: TRBJ1-3; D gene: NA; CDR3 protein: CASSAATGSGNTIYF; CDR3 DNA: TGTGCCAGCAGCGCGGCAACAGGGTCTGGAAACACCATATATTTT
CDR3 length: 16; V gene: TRBV27; clone size: NA; J gene: TRBJ2-7; D gene: TRBD2; CDR3 protein: CASSLAPGGLGYEQYF; CDR3 DNA: TGTGCCAGCAGTTTAGCCCCGGGAGGGTTGGGCTACGAGCAGTACTTC
CDR3 length: 14; V gene: TRBV5-4; clone size: once; J gene: TRBJ2-7; D gene: NA; CDR3 protein: CASSTVDRSYEQYF; CDR3 DNA: TGTGCCAGCAGCACCGTGGACAGATCTTACGAGCAGTACTTC
CDR3 length: 14; V gene: TRBV5-1; clone size: NA; J gene: TRBJ2-5; D gene: NA; CDR3 protein: CASSSLTRKETQYF; CDR3 DNA: TGCGCCAGCAGCTCTCTCACTAGGAAAGAGACCCAGTACTTC
CDR3 length: 15; V gene: TRBV6-6; clone size: NA; J gene: TRBJ2-7; D gene: TRBD2; CDR3 protein: CASSYSRLATYEQYF; CDR3 DNA: TGTGCCAGCAGTTACTCCCGACTAGCGACCTACGAGCAGTACTTC
CDR3 length: 14; V gene: TRBV7-9; clone size: NA; J gene: TRBJ2-2; D gene: NA; CDR3 protein: CASSLVILTGELFF; CDR3 DNA: TGTGCCAGCAGCTTAGTTATCCTGACCGGGGAGCTGTTTTTT
CDR3 length: 14; V gene: TRBV5-4; clone size: NA; J gene: TRBJ2-7; D gene: TRBD1; CDR3 protein: CASAPGTGTYEQYF; CDR3 DNA: TGTGCCAGCGCCCCCGGGACAGGGACCTACGAGCAGTACTTC